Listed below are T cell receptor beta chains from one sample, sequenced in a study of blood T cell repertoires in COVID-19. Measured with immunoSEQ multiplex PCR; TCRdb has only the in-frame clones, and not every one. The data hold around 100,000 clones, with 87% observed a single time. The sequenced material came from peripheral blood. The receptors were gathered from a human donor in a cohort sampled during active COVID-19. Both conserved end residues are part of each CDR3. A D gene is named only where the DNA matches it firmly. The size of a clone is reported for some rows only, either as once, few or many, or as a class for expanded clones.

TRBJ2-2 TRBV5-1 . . CASRSGSPNTGELFF TGCGCCAGCAGATCGGGGTCTCCGAACACCGGGGAGCTGTTTTTT
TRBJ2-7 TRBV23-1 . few CASSQSSRGIYEQYF TGCGCCAGCAGTCAATCGTCCCGGGGAATCTACGAGCAGTACTTC
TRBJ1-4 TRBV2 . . CASAGTLNEKLFF TGTGCCAGCGCAGGGACTCTTAATGAAAAACTGTTTTTT
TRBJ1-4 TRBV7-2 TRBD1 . CASSPDRVPKLFF TGTGCCAGCAGCCCGGACAGGGTGCCAAAACTGTTTTTT
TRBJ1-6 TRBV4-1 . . CASSQEGRDNSPLHF TGCGCCAGCAGCCAAGAGGGGAGGGATAATTCACCCCTCCACTTT
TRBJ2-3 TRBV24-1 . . CATSDTTPADTQYF TGTGCCACCAGTGATACTACTCCCGCAGATACGCAGTATTTT
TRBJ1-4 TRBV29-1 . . CSVEGAVPNEKLFF TGCAGCGTTGAAGGGGCAGTACCTAATGAAAAACTGTTTTTT
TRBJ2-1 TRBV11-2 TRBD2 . CASSSNSGKYNEQFF TGTGCCAGCAGCTCAAATAGCGGGAAGTACAATGAGCAGTTCTTC
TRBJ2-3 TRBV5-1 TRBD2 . CASTLQTSGSTDTQYF TGCGCCAGCACCCTCCAGACTAGCGGTAGCACAGATACGCAGTATTTT
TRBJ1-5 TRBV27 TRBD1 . CASRPNAGGAHQPQHF TGTGCCAGCAGGCCTAATGCAGGGGGCGCTCATCAGCCCCAGCATTTT
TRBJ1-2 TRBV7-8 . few CASSVTTGRGYGYTF TGTGCCAGCAGCGTAACCACAGGGAGAGGCTATGGCTACACCTTC
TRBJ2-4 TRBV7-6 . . CASSLEAGKNIQYF TGTGCCAGCAGCTTAGAGGCGGGCAAAAACATTCAGTACTTC
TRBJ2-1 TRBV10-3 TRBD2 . CAIRDSGSDYNEQFF TGTGCCATCAGGGATAGCGGGAGTGATTACAATGAGCAGTTCTTC
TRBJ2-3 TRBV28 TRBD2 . CASSLLARDTQYF TGTGCCAGCAGCCTACTAGCGCGAGATACGCAGTATTTT
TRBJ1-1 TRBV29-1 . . CSELNRNTEAFF TGCAGCGAATTGAACAGGAACACTGAAGCTTTCTTT
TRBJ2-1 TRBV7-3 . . CASSLGRYNEQFF TGTGCCAGCAGCTTAGGCCGATACAATGAGCAGTTCTTC
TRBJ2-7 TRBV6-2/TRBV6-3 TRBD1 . CASSSPGQTYEQYF TGTGCCAGCAGTTCACCGGGACAGACTTACGAGCAGTACTTC
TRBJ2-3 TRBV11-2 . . CASTIRFLAALTDTQYF TGTGCCAGCACTATTCGGTTCTTGGCGGCACTCACAGATACGCAGTATTTT
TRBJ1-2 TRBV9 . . CASSATTGSQGYTF TGTGCCAGCAGCGCCACTACCGGGTCCCAAGGCTACACCTTC
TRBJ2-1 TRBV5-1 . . CASSFTSGSYNEQFF TGCGCCAGCAGCTTCACTAGTGGGTCCTACAATGAGCAGTTCTTC
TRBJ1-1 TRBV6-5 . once CASSYRPTRNTEAFF TGTGCCAGCAGTTACCGCCCCACCAGGAACACTGAAGCTTTCTTT
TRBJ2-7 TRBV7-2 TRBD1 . CASSFGQGGTEQYF TGTGCCAGCAGCTTTGGACAGGGTGGAACCGAGCAGTACTTC
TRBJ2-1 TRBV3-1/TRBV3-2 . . CASSQDSGNGEQFF TGTGCCAGCAGCCAAGATTCAGGGAACGGTGAGCAGTTCTTC
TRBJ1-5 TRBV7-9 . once CASSLAGLERPQHF TGTGCCAGCAGCTTAGCGGGTTTAGAGCGGCCCCAGCATTTT
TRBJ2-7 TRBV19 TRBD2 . CASNSGLAGDDTYEQYF TGTGCCAGTAATTCGGGACTAGCGGGGGATGATACCTACGAGCAGTACTTC
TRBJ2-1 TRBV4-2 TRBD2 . CASSQNAGLAGGRGVYNEQFF TGTGCCAGCAGCCAGAACGCGGGACTAGCGGGAGGGAGGGGAGTTTACAATGAGCAGTTCTTC
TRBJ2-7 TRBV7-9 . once CASSSGLGEQYF TGTGCCAGCAGCTCGGGACTGGGGGAGCAGTACTTC
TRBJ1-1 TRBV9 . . CASSVVWAPNTEAFF TGTGCCAGCAGCGTAGTATGGGCGCCGAACACTGAAGCTTTCTTT
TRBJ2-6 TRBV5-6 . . CASSLTGAGANVLTF TGTGCCAGCAGCCTAACGGGGGCTGGGGCCAACGTCCTGACTTTC
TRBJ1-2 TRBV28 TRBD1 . CASSAPGTTGGGGYTF TGTGCCAGCAGTGCGCCAGGGACGACAGGGGGCGGTGGCTACACCTTC
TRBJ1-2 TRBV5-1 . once CASSLEGLSAGHGYTF TGCGCCAGCAGCTTGGAGGGTTTAAGTGCAGGGCATGGCTACACCTTC
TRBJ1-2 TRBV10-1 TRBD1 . CASSPDRGVTGYTF TGCGCCAGCAGTCCGGACAGGGGCGTTACCGGCTACACCTTC
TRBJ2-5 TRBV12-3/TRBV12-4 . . CASSPGHFQTQYF TGTGCCAGCAGTCCGGGACACTTCCAGACCCAGTACTTC
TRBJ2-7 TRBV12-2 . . CASRSQNPGRGQGASAAEQYF TGTGCAAGTCGCTCGCAAAATCCCGGGAGGGGACAGGGGGCCTCAGCGGCCGAGCAGTACTTC
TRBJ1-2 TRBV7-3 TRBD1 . CASSPSGQMINYGYTF TGTGCCAGCAGCCCCTCGGGACAGATGATTAACTATGGCTACACCTTC
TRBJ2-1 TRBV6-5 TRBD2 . CASSSGTSGYNEQFF TGTGCCAGCAGCTCCGGGACTAGCGGATACAATGAGCAGTTCTTC
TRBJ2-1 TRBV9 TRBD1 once CASSGRQGRYNEQFF TGTGCCAGCAGCGGACGACAGGGCCGTTACAATGAGCAGTTCTTC
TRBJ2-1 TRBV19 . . CASTTLLEVDNEQFF TGTGCCAGTACCACTCTCCTAGAAGTGGACAATGAGCAGTTCTTC
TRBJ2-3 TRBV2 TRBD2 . CASSVVAGADTQYF TGTGCCAGCAGTGTAGTAGCGGGAGCAGATACGCAGTATTTT
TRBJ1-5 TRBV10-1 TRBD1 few CASSRDRIQPQHF TGCGCCAGCAGCCGGGACAGGATTCAGCCCCAGCATTTT
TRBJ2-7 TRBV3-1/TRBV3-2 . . CASSQEGLASYEQYF TGTGCCAGCAGCCAAGAGGGGCTAGCGTCCTACGAGCAGTACTTC
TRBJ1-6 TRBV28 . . CASSPLAEFNSPLHF TGTGCCAGCAGTCCTCTGGCGGAATTTAATTCACCCCTCCACTTT
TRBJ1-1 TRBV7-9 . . CASSLVSAEAFF TGTGCCAGCAGCTTAGTGTCAGCTGAAGCTTTCTTT
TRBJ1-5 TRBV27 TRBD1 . CASRGTGNGDQPQHF TGTGCCAGCAGAGGGACAGGGAATGGAGATCAGCCCCAGCATTTT
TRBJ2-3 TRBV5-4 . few CASTLKDFTDTQYF TGTGCCAGCACCCTGAAGGACTTTACAGATACGCAGTATTTT
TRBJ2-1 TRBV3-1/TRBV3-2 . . CARSRFLSYNEQFF TGTGCCAGGTCGAGATTTCTCTCCTACAATGAGCAGTTCTTC
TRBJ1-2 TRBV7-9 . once CASSLGMGRERGYTF TGTGCCAGCAGCTTAGGGATGGGGAGGGAACGAGGCTACACCTTC
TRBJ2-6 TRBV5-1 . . CASSYAGTTSPGANVLTF TGCGCCAGCAGCTACGCCGGGACAACTTCTCCTGGGGCCAACGTCCTGACTTTC
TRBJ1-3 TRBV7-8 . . CASSYPGSTIYF TGTGCCAGCAGTTACCCCGGGAGCACCATATATTTT
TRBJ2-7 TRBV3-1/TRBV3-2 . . CASSLDRSEQYF TGTGCCAGCAGCCTCGACAGGTCCGAGCAGTACTTC
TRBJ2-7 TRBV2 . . CASRKPGKTYEQYF TGTGCCAGCAGAAAGCCAGGGAAAACCTACGAGCAGTACTTC
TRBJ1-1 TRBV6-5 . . CASRRQNTEAFF TGTGCCAGCAGAAGACAGAACACTGAAGCTTTCTTT
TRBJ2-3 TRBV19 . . CASSPGTTITDTQYF TGTGCCAGTAGCCCCGGGACAACCATCACAGATACGCAGTATTTT
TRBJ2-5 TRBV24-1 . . CATSDGGIQETQYF TGTGCCACCAGTGATGGGGGGATCCAAGAGACCCAGTACTTC
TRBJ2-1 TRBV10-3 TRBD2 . CASGLAGVRGYNEQFF TGTGCCAGCGGACTAGCGGGAGTGCGGGGCTACAATGAGCAGTTCTTC
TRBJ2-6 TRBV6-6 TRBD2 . CASSPLSGGHSGANVLTF TGTGCCAGCAGTCCCCTTAGCGGGGGTCACTCTGGGGCCAACGTCCTGACTTTC
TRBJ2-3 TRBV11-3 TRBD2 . CASSPGTSGRTDTQYF TGTGCCAGCAGTCCCGGGACTAGCGGGAGGACAGATACGCAGTATTTT